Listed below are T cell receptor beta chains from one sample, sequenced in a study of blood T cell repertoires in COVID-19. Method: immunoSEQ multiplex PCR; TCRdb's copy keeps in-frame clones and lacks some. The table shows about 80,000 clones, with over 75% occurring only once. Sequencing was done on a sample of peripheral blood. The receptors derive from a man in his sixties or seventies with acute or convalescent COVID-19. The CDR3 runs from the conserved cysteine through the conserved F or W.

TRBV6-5 CASRGDRGLSSPLHF
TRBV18 CASSREGNQPQHF
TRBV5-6 CASGTTTYGYTF
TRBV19 CASSPQGDRGLGETQYF
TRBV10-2 CASSEVGRETQYF
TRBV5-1 CASSSGKGARETQYF
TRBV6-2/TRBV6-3 CASSLFGENTEAFF
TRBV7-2 CASSLRQGTNQPQHF
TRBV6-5 CASSYSGSSNQPQHF
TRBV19 CASSIGGGQPQHF
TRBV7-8 CASSLAGKNSGNTIYF
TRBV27 CASRTSGSYNEQFF
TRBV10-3 CAIRGQGNSPLHF
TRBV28 CASSLLGQGASQAFF
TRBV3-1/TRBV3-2 CASSQVLWTGANSPLHF
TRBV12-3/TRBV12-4 CASSFDRNTEAFF
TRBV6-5 CASSYSTSLGNTIYF
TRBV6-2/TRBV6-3 CASSPAGAYEQYF